This T cell receptor beta chain stems from a study of CD8+ T cells in alopecia areata. Findings of the study overall: For lesional scalp, especially alopecia totalis/universalis, clonality was higher than in normal scalp. Sharing of TCR sequences between patients (possibly for HLA-related reasons) was less clear than in mice.

A note on this clone: Its target is unknown.

Treatment noted: oral pan-JAK inhibitor, 5-10 mg twice daily. CDR3 length: 17 residues. The germline V gene has CDR1 MNHEY and CDR2 SMNVEV (reference sequence). Trimming took off 7 bases at V and 4 bases at J, with 20 bases between the two ends. Extracted RNA was reverse transcribed into cDNA, the sequencing template. Only in-frame clones appear in the TCRdb table, and some are missing; sequencing was by immunoSEQ multiplex PCR. The sample yields roughly 250,000 clones, approximately 60% seen once. The chain is built from TRBV27 and TRBJ2-6, with D perhaps TRBD1 or TRBD2 (5 bases each). The receptor was derived from a human donor with alopecia areata. The sample here was CD4+ T cells sorted from blood, taken around week 54, from a patient treated with tofacitinib. CDR3 DNA: TGTGCCAGCACCCCGGGGCAGGGTACACCCGGGGCCAACGTCCTGACTTTC. Its protein product is CASTPGQGTPGANVLTF.